The 31 T cell receptor beta chains reported below all come from one sample, sequenced in a study of post-analysis software for immune sequencing data. Prepared libraries of TCR beta cDNA carried unique molecular identifiers. A single record per CDR3 protein comes from TCRdb applying MiXCR to the PCR reads. The sample lists some 450,000 distinct CDR3 sequences, roughly 45% occurring once. The antigens of these receptors remain unknown. Study-wide points: Relative to controls, patients had about 5 TRBV segments at higher frequency, with TRBV5-6, TRBV5-1 and TRBV20-1 among these.

The sequenced material came from blood. The receptors were gathered from a girl aged 5-17 years with multiple sclerosis.

The J gene is TRBJ1-5, the V gene TRBV6-6; D not resolved. Germline lookup yields CDR1 MNHNY and CDR2 SVGAGI (reference sequence). The CDR3 has 11 residues. Trimming shortened V by 5 bases and J by 4 bases, and 3 bases separated the two germline ends. The CDR3 DNA reads as TGTGCCAGCAGTCAGAATCAGCCCCAGCATTTT. Encoded protein: CASSQNQPQHF.

This clonotype was seen repeatedly, ten times or more. V and J are TRBV10-1 and TRBJ1-1; possible D gene TRBD1, 5 bases. The CDR3 runs 14 residues. In germline, CDR1 is WNHNN, CDR2 SYGVQD (reference sequence). V lost 0 bases to trimming and J lost 2 bases, with 7 bases between them. CDR3 coding DNA: TGCGCCAGCAGTGAGTCGACAGCTAACACTGAAGCTTTCTTT. Protein product: CASSESTANTEAFF.

The chain carries TRBV10-3 and TRBJ2-3; 7 bases align to TRBD2. The V gene's germline CDR1 is ENHRY and CDR2 SYGVKD. The CDR3 sequence is 13 residues long. The V segment lost 2 bases and the J segment 4 bases; nucleotides outside the gene matches: 0. DNA for the CDR3: TGTGCCATCAGTGAGGCGGGGGCAGATACGCAGTATTTT. Translated, it gives CAISEAGADTQYF.

J is TRBJ1-5 and V is TRBV11-2, with unresolved D. The CDR3 contains 15 residues. V was cut by 1 base and J by 7 bases, with 14 bases left in between. Germline assignment: CDR1 SGHAT and CDR2 FQNNGV. The CDR3: CASSLGATLGQPQHF. The CDR3 DNA reads as TGTGCCAGCAGCTTAGGAGCCACGTTGGGGCAGCCCCAGCATTTT.

This clonotype was seen once. The J gene is TRBJ2-7, the V gene TRBV28; possibly TRBD1 for D (6 bases). Germline-derived CDR1 and CDR2 are MDHEN and SYDVKM. The CDR3 runs to 15 residues. Trimming pared 2 bases from V and 2 bases from J, leaving 13 bases between. Here the CDR3 reads CASSLKGGPTYEQYF. The DNA of the CDR3 is TGTGCCAGCAGTTTAAAAGGGGGACCGACCTACGAGCAGTACTTC.

This clonotype appeared a single time. The chain uses TRBV6-1 and TRBJ1-4; a weak D match, TRBD1 (6 bases). Germline CDR1 reads MNHNS; CDR2 reads SASEGT. This CDR3 region has 14 residues. Deletions cut 1 base from V and 8 bases from J, with 11 bases between. The CDR3 sequence: CASSEGGGREKLFF. CDR3 bases: TGTGCCAGCAGTGAAGGGGGGGGGCGAGAAAAACTGTTTTTT.

The chain has TRBV12-3 or TRBV12-4 and TRBJ1-1; D remains unclear. CDR3 size: 11 residues. V shed 3 bases and J shed 4 bases, with 3 bases lying between them. This CDR3 is CASSFSTEAFF. The CDR3 DNA reads as TGTGCCAGCAGTTTTAGCACTGAAGCTTTCTTT.

On this clonotype itself: The junction departs from germline at one end; a sequencing error may be responsible. The chain joins TRBV20-1 to TRBJ1-2, with a weak D call TRBD1 (5 bases). The V gene's germline CDR1 is DFQATT and CDR2 SNEGSKA (reference sequence). The CDR3 runs 13 residues. The CDR3 sequence is CSAVTDGDYDYTF. In nucleotides, the CDR3 is TGCAGTGCTGTAACGGACGGGGACTATGACTACACCTTC.

This clonotype was counted a few times. V gene TRBV10-3 combines with J gene TRBJ1-1, with 7 bases fitting TRBD1. The junction had 3 bases not matched to a gene; V was cut back by 10 bases and J by 4 bases. The germline V gene has CDR1 ENHRY and CDR2 SYGVKD. CDR3 length equals 11 residues. CDR3 DNA: TGTGCCACGGGACAGCGCACTGAAGCTTTCTTT. It encodes CATGQRTEAFF.

This clonotype turned up a few times. The germline gene is not matched at one end of the junction; a read error may be the cause. DNA for the CDR3: TGTAGTGCTAGAGAACAGGGCGGCGGCTACACCTTC. Protein product: CSAREQGGGYTF. The chain recombines TRBV20-1 with TRBJ1-2; a possible D gene is TRBD1 (6 bases). The CDR3 extends over 12 amino acids. Germline values: CDR1 DFQATT, CDR2 SNEGSKA (reference sequence).

The CDR3 is CSARDGGQLFSGANVLTF. The CDR3 region has the DNA TGCAGTGCTAGAGATGGGGGACAGTTATTCTCTGGGGCCAACGTCCTGACTTTC. The chain carries TRBV20-1 and TRBJ2-6; 7 nucleotides agree with TRBD1. The J segment lost 0 bases and the V segment lost 0 bases, leaving 8 bases of the junction unmatched. Germline CDR1 is DFQATT and CDR2 is SNEGSKA (reference sequence). This CDR3 has 18 amino acids.

The rearrangement links TRBV2 to TRBJ2-7, with TRBD2 as a possible D gene (5 bases). The CDR3 is made up of 13 amino acids. V dropped 7 bases and J dropped 0 bases, with 10 bases sitting between them. Germline V gene lookup returns CDR1 SNHLY and CDR2 FYNNEI. CDR3 amino acids: CASNEGRSYEQYF. The CDR3 DNA reads TGTGCCAGCAACGAGGGTCGCTCCTACGAGCAGTACTTC. The full variable domain, with the rest looked up from reference TRBV2 and TRBJ2-7, is EPEVTQTPSHQVTQMGQEVILRCVPISNHLYFYWYRQILGQKVEFLVSFYNNEISEKSEIFDDQFSVERPDGSNFTLKIRSTKLEDSAMYFCASNEGRSYEQYFGPGTRLTVT.

The rearrangement joins TRBV7-9 to TRBJ2-3; 8 nucleotides agree with TRBD2. J lost 4 bases, V lost 4 bases, and 7 bases had no gene match. The CDR3 loop spans 15 amino acids. CDR1 is SEHNR and CDR2 is FQNEAQ in the germline V gene (reference sequence). In DNA, the CDR3 is TGTGCCAGCAGCTCGGCGGGGACTAGTGCAGATACGCAGTATTTT. Residues: CASSSAGTSADTQYF. The whole variable domain, remainder taken from reference TRBV7-9 and TRBJ2-3, is DTGVSQNPRHKITKRGQNVTFRCDPISEHNRLYWYRQTLGQGPEFLTYFQNEAQLEKSRLLSDRFSAERPKGSFSTLEIQRTEQGDSAMYLCASSSAGTSADTQYFGPGTRLTVL.

CDR3 bases: TGCAGCGTCCGACAGGGTACCATCCCTAATGAGCAGTTCTTC. It is translated as CSVRQGTIPNEQFF. The chain links TRBV29-1 to TRBJ2-1; 7 bases align to TRBD1. With V trimmed by 6 bases and J by 7 bases, 12 bases remained unmatched. Germline-derived CDR1 and CDR2 are SQVTM and ANQGSEA. The CDR3 consists of 14 residues.

The V gene is TRBV5-1, the J gene TRBJ1-1, with D possibly TRBD1 on 5 matching bases. The CDR3 is 14 amino acids. Germline V gene sequence: CDR1 SGHRS, CDR2 YFSETQ. Trimming removed 2 bases from V and 5 bases from J, with 13 bases in between. CDR3: CASSLWGGTTEAFF. The CDR3 region has the DNA TGCGCCAGCAGCTTATGGGGGGGTACGACTGAAGCTTTCTTT.

This chain connects TRBV5-1 to TRBJ2-6; no reliable D call. Germline V gives CDR1 SGHRS, CDR2 YFSETQ. The CDR3 runs to 15 residues. V was cut by 4 bases and J by 0 bases, with 8 bases left in between. In nucleotides, the CDR3 is TGCGCCAGCAGCCTTCAACCCTCTGGGGCCAACGTCCTGACTTTC. Encoded protein: CASSLQPSGANVLTF.

The chain uses TRBV4-1 and TRBJ2-7; TRBD2 might be the D (6 bases). The germline V gene has CDR1 MGHRA and CDR2 YSYEKL. The CDR3 runs 14 residues. V was shortened by 6 bases and J by 1 base, with 13 bases between the two germline ends. The CDR3 DNA sequence: TGCGCCAGCAGTCGGGGTCTAGCGTCCTACGAGCAGTACTTC. Its translation is CASSRGLASYEQYF.

Of note for this clonotype: Just one base apart from a much larger clone, this may be a read error. The chain employs TRBV20-1 and TRBJ1-2; D may be TRBD1 (5 bases). Germline values: CDR1 DFQATT, CDR2 SNEGSKA (reference sequence). The CDR3 has 16 amino acids. The CDR3 is CSVRGTRTAANYGYTF. DNA for the CDR3: TGCAGTGTTAGAGGGACGAGGACGGCTGCGAACTATGGCTACACCTTC.

This clonotype was observed once. The CDR3 loop is CSASKWREDSYEQYF. CDR3 nucleotides: TGCAGTGCTAGTAAATGGCGGGAGGACTCCTACGAGCAGTACTTC. The chain is built from TRBV20-1 and TRBJ2-7; 8 nucleotides align to TRBD2. The V and J ends lost 3 bases and 0 bases, in that order; junction bases with no gene match: 7. The CDR3 loop spans 15 amino acids. Germline lookup yields CDR1 DFQATT and CDR2 SNEGSKA (reference sequence).

The chain combines TRBV29-1 with TRBJ2-1, with D perhaps matching TRBD2 (7 bases). Germline CDR1 reads SQVTM; CDR2 reads ANQGSEA. With 7 bases removed from V and 0 bases from J, the gap between germline ends came to 16 bases. This CDR3 has 15 residues. The CDR3 sequence: CSANGGGFSYNEQFF. DNA for the CDR3: TGCAGCGCCAATGGGGGGGGCTTCTCCTACAATGAGCAGTTCTTC.

This clonotype occurred a few times. The chain is built from TRBV12-3 or TRBV12-4 and TRBJ2-5, with D hard to call. The V gene lost 5 bases and the J gene lost 3 bases, with 7 bases spanning the gap. The CDR3 contains 12 residues. CDR3 coding DNA: TGTGCCAGCAGTCTAGTCGAAGAGACCCAGTACTTC. Amino acids: CASSLVEETQYF.

CDR3 amino acids: CASSSAGTFGGELFF. In DNA form, the CDR3 reads TGTGCCAGCAGCTCCGCCGGGACATTCGGCGGGGAGCTGTTTTTT. This rearrangement joins TRBV7-6 to TRBJ2-2, with a possible D match to TRBD1 (6 bases). Germline CDR1 is SGHVS and CDR2 is FNYEAQ. Trimming shortened V by 4 bases and J by 7 bases, and 16 bases separated the two germline ends. The CDR3 has 15 residues.

Details on this clonotype: Compared with germline, one end of the junction differs, possibly owing to a read error. The genes are TRBV7-7 and TRBJ2-7; no reliable D call. CDR1 SSHAT and CDR2 FNYEAQ come from the germline V gene (reference sequence). The CDR3 extends over 13 amino acids. The CDR3 DNA reads TGTGCTAGCAGCTTAGCCAAGGAAAGCGAGCAGTACTTC. This encodes CASSLAKESEQYF. The full variable domain, rest sourced from reference TRBV7-7 and TRBJ2-7, is GAGVSQSPRYKVTKRGQDVTLRCDPISSHATLYWYQQALGQGPEFLTYFNYEAQPDKSGLPSDRFSAERPEGSISTLTIQRTEQRDSAMYRCASSLAKESEQYFGPGTRLTVT.

The chain employs TRBV12-3 or TRBV12-4 and TRBJ2-4; 8 bases agree with TRBD2. The J call may be in error: the DNA end matches TRBJ2-7 better. The CDR3 extends over 19 amino acids. DNA of the CDR3: TGTGCCAGCAGTTTTCGAGGATCCGGGGCTAGCGGGTTAACCTACGAGCAGTACTTC. Translating gives CASSFRGSGASGLTYEQYF.

In this sample, this clonotype turned up a few times. The chain carries TRBV15 and TRBJ2-1; D gene uncertain. This CDR3 region has 14 residues. Germline V gene data show CDR1 as LNHNV and CDR2 as YYDKDF (reference sequence). V dropped 0 bases and J dropped 3 bases, with 6 bases sitting between them. CDR3 nucleotide sequence: TGTGCCACCAGCAGAGATCTTAGCTACAATGAGCAGTTCTTC. The encoded protein is CATSRDLSYNEQFF.

V gene TRBV6-5 combines with J gene TRBJ2-1; unclear D gene. The CDR3 is 14 amino acids. From germline, CDR1 is MNHEY and CDR2 SVGAGI. V lost 6 bases and J lost 2, with 11 bases in between. CDR3 protein: CASSLDRPYNEQFF. In DNA form, the CDR3 reads TGTGCCAGCAGCCTAGATCGTCCCTACAATGAGCAGTTCTTC.

This clonotype was seen only once. This chain links TRBV9 with TRBJ1-2; no clear D gene. This CDR3 comprises 16 residues. Germline values: CDR1 SGDLS, CDR2 YYNGEE. The V gene lost 0 bases and the J gene lost 1 base, with 13 bases spanning the gap. The CDR3 region is CASSVERDPYNYGYTF. CDR3 coding DNA: TGTGCCAGCAGCGTAGAAAGGGATCCTTATAACTATGGCTACACCTTC.

The chain links TRBV28 to TRBJ2-5, with 9 positions matching TRBD2. J was trimmed by 11 bases and V by 5 bases; bases with no gene match: 15. Germline CDR1 MDHEN, CDR2 SYDVKM. The CDR3 is 15 amino acids. CDR3 sequence: CASSPWTSALGEQYF. CDR3 DNA sequence: TGTGCCAGCAGTCCCTGGACTAGCGCCCTGGGGGAGCAGTACTTC. Full variable domain (remainder filled in from reference TRBV28 and TRBJ2-5): DVKVTQSSRYLVKRTGEKVFLECVQDMDHENMFWYRQDPGLGLRLIYFSYDVKMKEKGDIPEGYSVSREKKERFSLILESASTNQTSMYLCASSPWTSALGEQYFGPGTRLLVL.

Only a few counts were recorded for this clonotype. The chain employs TRBV7-3 and TRBJ2-6, with D perhaps TRBD1 or TRBD2 (5 bases each). Germline values: CDR1 SGHTA, CDR2 FQGTGA. Trimming cost V 5 bases and J 0 bases, with 14 bases left between them. The CDR3 is 17 residues long. CDR3 in amino acids: CASSHTGTVSGANVLTF. CDR3 in DNA: TGTGCCAGCAGCCACACCGGGACGGTCTCTGGGGCCAACGTCCTGACTTTC.

The rearrangement links TRBV15 to TRBJ2-5; 8 bases are a match to TRBD1. CDR1 is LNHNV, CDR2 YYDKDF, per germline (reference sequence). This CDR3 spans 16 amino acids. Germline trimming cut 3 bases from V and 2 bases from J; bases unmatched to any gene: 8. As DNA, the CDR3 is TGTGCCACCAGCAGGGGAGACAGGGGCCCTCAAGAGACCCAGTACTTC. It codes for CATSRGDRGPQETQYF. The full variable domain, with the rest looked up from reference TRBV15 and TRBJ2-5, is DAMVIQNPRYQVTQFGKPVTLSCSQTLNHNVMYWYQQKSSQAPKLLFHYYDKDFNNEADTPDNFQSRRPNTSFCFLDIRSPGLGDTAMYLCATSRGDRGPQETQYFGPGTRLLVL.

CDR3 protein: CASSQDGRITSGANVLTF. In DNA, the CDR3 is TGTGCCAGCAGCCAAGATGGCAGAATTACATCTGGGGCCAACGTCCTGACTTTC. V usage is TRBV14 and J usage is TRBJ2-6; D call uncertain. CDR1 and CDR2 from the germline V gene are SGHDN and FVKESK. The length of the CDR3 is 18 residues. Between the trimmed V and J ends, which lost 0 bases and 1 base, there was a span of 13 bases. The entire variable domain, with the rest obtained from reference TRBV14 and TRBJ2-6, is as follows: EAGVTQFPSHSVIEKGQTVTLRCDPISGHDNLYWYRRVMGKEIKFLLHFVKESKQDESGMPNNRFLAERTGGTYSTLKVQPAELEDSGVYFCASSQDGRITSGANVLTFGAGSRLTVL.